This record covers a single T cell receptor beta chain. The source of the sample is a study of T cell responses to AZD1222 COVID-19 vaccine. Overall study: The analysis combined second doses at about 4 or about 12 weeks.

Generated by immunoSEQ multiplex PCR, the TCRdb table keeps only in-frame clones and is missing some. The table has roughly 100,000 clones, 91% seen once. The V gene lost 0 bases and the J gene lost 0 bases, with 9 bases spanning the gap. From germline, CDR1 is SGDLS and CDR2 YYNGEE. CDR3 length: 15 amino acids. The chain links TRBV9 to TRBJ2-5, with D perhaps being TRBD1 or TRBD2 (6 bases each). The source is an adult in good health. The sample here was peripheral blood, taken on day 0 of AZD1222 vaccination. The CDR3 nucleotides are TGTGCCAGCAGCGTAGAGGGGGGCTACCAAGAGACCCAGTACTTC. The encoded protein is CASSVEGGYQETQYF.